These T cell receptor beta chains were read from a single sample in a study of T cells in localized non-small cell lung cancer. The method was immunoSEQ multiplex PCR; TCRdb's version includes in-frame clones alone and lacks a portion of them. The sample carries 20,000 to 25,000 clones, roughly nine tenths recorded once. The sequences come from PBMCs, collected before any cancer treatment. These receptors were obtained from a man aged 40 to 75 with stage II squamous cell lung carcinoma. CDR3s include the opening cysteine and the closing phenylalanine or tryptophan. A D gene is named only where the DNA matches it firmly. Where a row states a size, it is once, few, many or the class of an expanded clone; other rows omit it.

CDR3aa | CDR3nt | len | v_gene | d_gene | abundance | j_gene
CASSYSFYGYTF | TGTGCCAGCAGTTACTCCTTTTATGGCTACACCTTC | 12 | TRBV6-6 | - | - | TRBJ1-2
CAISLGGPDAEAFF | TGTGCCATCAGTCTCGGGGGGCCGGACGCTGAAGCTTTCTTT | 14 | TRBV10-3 | - | - | TRBJ1-1
CASSLGLLSWEQYF | TGTGCCAGCAGTTTAGGACTCTTAAGTTGGGAGCAGTACTTC | 14 | TRBV28 | - | few | TRBJ2-7
CASSSLTAQDPSRQFF | TGTGCCAGCAGCTCCTTGACCGCTCAGGACCCCTCGAGGCAGTTCTTC | 16 | TRBV7-9 | - | - | TRBJ2-1
CASSSTPGASNQPQHF | TGTGCCAGCAGTTCCACCCCAGGGGCCAGCAATCAGCCCCAGCATTTT | 16 | TRBV28 | - | - | TRBJ1-5
CASGQGVIEAFF | TGTGCCAGCGGACAGGGGGTAATTGAAGCTTTCTTT | 12 | TRBV11-2 | TRBD1 | - | TRBJ1-1
CASSQGRPNTEAFF | TGCGCCAGCAGCCAAGGCAGGCCGAACACTGAAGCTTTCTTT | 14 | TRBV4-1 | - | few | TRBJ1-1
CASSPGLAGGSDTQYF | TGCGCCAGCAGCCCCGGACTAGCGGGAGGATCCGATACGCAGTATTTT | 16 | TRBV5-1 | TRBD2 | - | TRBJ2-3
CASSRGGVDEQFF | TGTGCCAGCTCTAGGGGCGGGGTGGACGAGCAGTTCTTC | 13 | TRBV27 | - | few | TRBJ2-1
CASSLTSGNYEQYF | TGCGCCAGCAGCTTAACTAGCGGGAATTACGAGCAGTACTTC | 14 | TRBV5-1 | TRBD2 | - | TRBJ2-7
CASSAYGTSGGDQETQYF | TGTGCCAGCAGCGCCTACGGGACTAGCGGGGGGGACCAAGAGACCCAGTACTTC | 18 | TRBV9 | TRBD2 | - | TRBJ2-5
CASSMGTGKSNQPQHF | TGTGCCAGTAGTATGGGAACAGGGAAAAGCAATCAGCCCCAGCATTTT | 16 | TRBV19 | - | - | TRBJ1-5
CSVVTSDGSYNEQFF | TGCAGCGTTGTAACGTCGGACGGCTCCTACAATGAGCAGTTCTTC | 15 | TRBV29-1 | - | - | TRBJ2-1
CASSSGTSGSVAYNEQFF | TGTGCCAGCAGCTCTGGGACTAGCGGGAGCGTGGCCTACAATGAGCAGTTCTTC | 18 | TRBV5-5 | TRBD2 | - | TRBJ2-1
CASSPSPGNSYEQYF | TGCGCCAGCAGCCCTAGCCCGGGGAACTCTTACGAGCAGTACTTC | 15 | TRBV4-1 | - | - | TRBJ2-7
CASSLDLAGGLGSDTQYF | TGTGCCAGCAGCTTAGATCTAGCGGGGGGGCTAGGGTCAGATACGCAGTATTTT | 18 | TRBV11-2 | TRBD2 | - | TRBJ2-3
CASSLQGNSYEQYF | TGCGCCAGCAGTCTACAGGGGAACTCCTACGAGCAGTACTTC | 14 | TRBV5-1 | TRBD1 | - | TRBJ2-7
CAIVSYGGSSGEQFF | TGTGCCATCGTGTCCTATGGCGGGAGTAGTGGTGAGCAGTTCTTC | 15 | TRBV10-3 | TRBD2 | - | TRBJ2-1
CASSVTLGTEAFF | TGCGCCAGCAGTGTGACATTGGGCACTGAAGCTTTCTTT | 13 | TRBV10-1 | - | - | TRBJ1-1
CASKISPDTSTDTQYF | TGTGCCAGCAAGATCTCGCCTGATACTAGCACAGATACGCAGTATTTT | 16 | TRBV2 | - | - | TRBJ2-3
CASSYRDGDEQYF | TGTGCCAGCAGTTACAGGGACGGGGACGAGCAGTACTTC | 13 | TRBV7-6 | - | - | TRBJ2-7
CASSRPGPYEQYF | TGTGCCAGTAGTCGCCCGGGACCCTACGAACAGTACTTC | 13 | TRBV19 | - | - | TRBJ2-7
CATSRENQRETQYF | TGTGCCACCAGCAGAGAGAATCAGCGAGAGACCCAGTACTTC | 14 | TRBV15 | - | - | TRBJ2-5
CASSGSRDTGELFF | TGTGCCAGCAGCGGGTCCCGCGACACCGGGGAGCTGTTTTTT | 14 | TRBV6-5 | - | few | TRBJ2-2
CASFGGPDRGAFF | TGTGCCAGCTTCGGGGGACCGGACAGAGGAGCTTTCTTT | 13 | TRBV21-1 | - | once | TRBJ1-1
CASSPRRRTGGHEQYF | TGTGCCAGCAGTCCCCGGCGCCGGACAGGGGGTCACGAGCAGTACTTC | 16 | TRBV28 | TRBD1 | once | TRBJ2-7
CASTWGGSDEQYF | TGCGCCAGCACCTGGGGAGGGAGCGACGAGCAGTACTTC | 13 | TRBV5-1 | TRBD2 | - | TRBJ2-7
CASSVTGLYGNTIYF | TGTGCCAGCAGCGTTACAGGACTCTATGGAAACACCATATATTTT | 15 | TRBV9 | - | - | TRBJ1-3
CASSGGNYGYTF | TGTGCCAGCAGCGGGGGTAACTATGGCTACACCTTC | 12 | TRBV27 | - | - | TRBJ1-2
CASSQATTLGTQYF | TGTGCCAGCAGCCAAGCAACTACTCTTGGTACGCAGTATTTT | 14 | TRBV4-2 | - | - | TRBJ2-3
CASSQPGDNYEQYF | TGTGCCAGCAGCCAGCCAGGCGATAACTACGAGCAGTACTTC | 14 | TRBV11-2 | - | once | TRBJ2-7
CASSEGKPYEQYF | TGCGCCAGCAGCGAAGGTAAACCCTACGAGCAGTACTTC | 13 | TRBV5-1 | - | - | TRBJ2-7
CASSVAPAGYGYTF | TGTGCCAGCAGTGTGGCCCCCGCAGGCTATGGCTACACCTTC | 14 | TRBV6-1 | - | - | TRBJ1-2
CASFQQLPGFMNTEAFF | TGTGCCAGCTTCCAACAGCTCCCGGGCTTTATGAACACTGAAGCTTTCTTT | 17 | TRBV18 | - | - | TRBJ1-1
CASSLDGFTAFF | TGTGCCAGCAGTCTTGACGGGTTCACGGCTTTCTTT | 12 | TRBV7-9 | - | - | TRBJ1-1
CASRLEGSFEKLFF | TGTGCCAGCAGGCTGGAAGGGAGTTTTGAAAAACTGTTTTTT | 14 | TRBV2 | - | large | TRBJ1-4
CASSRGDSFNEKLFF | TGTGCCAGCAGCCGTGGGGACAGTTTTAATGAAAAACTGTTTTTT | 15 | TRBV7-9 | TRBD1 | - | TRBJ1-4
CASTRGGSSTEAFF | TGTGCCAGCACCCGAGGGGGATCGAGCACTGAAGCTTTCTTT | 14 | TRBV28 | - | - | TRBJ1-1
CASSDWGRSYGYTF | TGTGCCAGCAGCGACTGGGGGCGCAGCTATGGCTACACCTTC | 14 | TRBV5-8 | - | - | TRBJ1-2
CASSWGLVRPYNEQFF | TGCGCCAGCAGCTGGGGACTAGTGAGGCCCTACAATGAGCAGTTCTTC | 16 | TRBV5-1 | TRBD2 | - | TRBJ2-1
CASSLAGDTYEQYF | TGTGCCAGCAGCTTGGCCGGGGACACCTACGAGCAGTACTTC | 14 | TRBV5-6 | - | - | TRBJ2-7
CASSVGDTSNQPQHF | TGTGCCAGCAGTGTAGGGGACACTAGCAATCAGCCCCAGCATTTT | 15 | TRBV2 | - | - | TRBJ1-5
CASSLGGEQFF | TGTGCCAGCAGCTTAGGAGGTGAGCAGTTCTTC | 11 | TRBV7-9 | - | - | TRBJ2-1
CASRSGQGVPRWNTEAFF | TGTGCCAGTAGATCCGGACAGGGGGTGCCGCGGTGGAACACTGAAGCTTTCTTT | 18 | TRBV19 | TRBD1 | - | TRBJ1-1
CASSSGTGNTEAFF | TGTGCCAGCAGTTCCGGGACAGGGAACACTGAAGCTTTCTTT | 14 | TRBV28 | TRBD1 | - | TRBJ1-1
CASSGERINSPLHF | TGTGCCAGCAGCGGCGAGAGGATAAATTCACCCCTCCACTTT | 14 | TRBV7-9 | - | - | TRBJ1-6
CASRGVSTNTEAFF | TGTGCCAGCAGGGGAGTCAGTACGAACACTGAAGCTTTCTTT | 14 | TRBV27 | - | - | TRBJ1-1
CASSPPRARLLSSYNEQFF | TGTGCCAGCAGCCCACCTCGAGCTCGGCTACTTAGCTCCTACAATGAGCAGTTCTTC | 19 | TRBV11-2 | - | few | TRBJ2-1
CASSTGLWDYEQYF | TGTGCCAGCAGCACGGGATTATGGGACTACGAGCAGTACTTC | 14 | TRBV27 | - | - | TRBJ2-7
CASSLFSGETYEQYF | TGTGCCAGCAGTCTTTTCAGCGGGGAGACCTACGAGCAGTACTTC | 15 | TRBV2 | TRBD2 | - | TRBJ2-7
CASRLTFGRSDYGYTF | TGTGCCAGCAGACTAACTTTCGGGCGGAGTGACTATGGCTACACCTTC | 16 | TRBV6-6 | - | - | TRBJ1-2
CAWSRSTRNEQFF | TGTGCCTGGAGCCGGTCCACAAGGAATGAGCAGTTCTTC | 13 | TRBV30 | - | - | TRBJ2-1
CASSGGLAGSNIQYF | TGTGCCAGCAGTGGGGGACTAGCGGGAAGTAACATTCAGTACTTC | 15 | TRBV2 | TRBD2 | - | TRBJ2-4